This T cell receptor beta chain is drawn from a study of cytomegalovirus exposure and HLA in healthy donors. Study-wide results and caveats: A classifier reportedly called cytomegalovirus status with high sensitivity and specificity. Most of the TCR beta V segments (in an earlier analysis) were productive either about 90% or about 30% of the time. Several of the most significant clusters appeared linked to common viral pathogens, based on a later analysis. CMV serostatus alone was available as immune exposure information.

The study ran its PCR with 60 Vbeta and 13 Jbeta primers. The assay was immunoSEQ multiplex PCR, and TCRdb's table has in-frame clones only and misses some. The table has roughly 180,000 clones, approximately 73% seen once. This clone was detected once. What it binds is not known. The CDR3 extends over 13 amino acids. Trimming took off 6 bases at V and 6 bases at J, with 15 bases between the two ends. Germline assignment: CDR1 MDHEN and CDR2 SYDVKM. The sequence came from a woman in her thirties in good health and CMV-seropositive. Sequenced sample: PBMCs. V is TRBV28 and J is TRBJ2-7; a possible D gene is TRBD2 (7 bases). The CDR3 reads CASSGGPVSEQYF. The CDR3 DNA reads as TGTGCCAGCAGCGGGGGGCCTGTCTCCGAGCAGTACTTC.